The rows below give T cell receptor beta chains drawn from one sample of a study of blood T cell repertoires in COVID-19. Clones were sequenced by immunoSEQ multiplex PCR, and TCRdb holds only the in-frame ones, with some missing. The data hold about 58,000 clones, with 75% to 85% observed a single time. Sequencing input: peripheral blood. Receptors were obtained from a human donor in a cohort sampled during active COVID-19. Each CDR3 is given with its conserved first and last residue. D genes are given only for firm matches. Some rows mark clone size as missing; the rest say once, few, many or name a class of expanded clone.

clone_size: -
d_call: -
v_call: TRBV7-2
j_call: TRBJ2-5
cdr3_aa: CASRFLAPQETQYF
cdr3_nt: TGTGCCAGCAGGTTCCTGGCTCCCCAAGAGACCCAGTACTTC

clone_size: -
d_call: TRBD2
v_call: TRBV5-6
j_call: TRBJ2-3
cdr3_aa: CASSSKRGGHLLTDTQYF
cdr3_nt: TGTGCCAGCAGCAGCAAGCGGGGGGGCCATCTGCTCACAGATACGCAGTATTTT

clone_size: once
d_call: TRBD2
v_call: TRBV12-5
j_call: TRBJ2-1
cdr3_aa: CASALGGSGRGEQFF
cdr3_nt: TGTGCTAGTGCCCTAGGGGGTAGCGGGAGAGGGGAGCAGTTCTTC

clone_size: -
d_call: -
v_call: TRBV6-5
j_call: TRBJ1-1
cdr3_aa: CASSYSVANTEAFF
cdr3_nt: TGTGCCAGCAGTTACTCGGTAGCCAACACTGAAGCTTTCTTT

clone_size: once
d_call: -
v_call: TRBV18
j_call: TRBJ2-5
cdr3_aa: CASSPFGEETQYF
cdr3_nt: TGTGCCAGCTCACCATTCGGGGAAGAGACCCAGTACTTC

clone_size: -
d_call: TRBD1
v_call: TRBV18
j_call: TRBJ1-2
cdr3_aa: CASSPPGQGAYGYTF
cdr3_nt: TGTGCCAGCTCACCACCCGGACAGGGGGCCTATGGCTACACCTTC

clone_size: -
d_call: TRBD1
v_call: TRBV18
j_call: TRBJ2-3
cdr3_aa: CASSPGQGGYTDTQYF
cdr3_nt: TGTGCCAGCTCACCCGGACAGGGAGGCTACACAGATACGCAGTATTTT

clone_size: -
d_call: TRBD1
v_call: TRBV18
j_call: TRBJ1-5
cdr3_aa: CASSPPGGQPNQPQHF
cdr3_nt: TGTGCCAGCTCACCACCGGGGGGACAGCCAAATCAGCCCCAGCATTTT

clone_size: -
d_call: -
v_call: TRBV10-3
j_call: TRBJ2-2
cdr3_aa: CAIRGGNTGELFF
cdr3_nt: TGTGCCATCAGGGGGGGGAACACCGGGGAGCTGTTTTTT

clone_size: -
d_call: -
v_call: TRBV9
j_call: TRBJ2-1
cdr3_aa: CASSVGPQDEQFF
cdr3_nt: TGTGCCAGCAGCGTAGGTCCGCAGGATGAGCAGTTCTTC

clone_size: -
d_call: TRBD2
v_call: TRBV11-3
j_call: TRBJ2-2
cdr3_aa: CASSQGLAGPGELFF
cdr3_nt: TGTGCCAGCAGCCAGGGACTAGCGGGGCCCGGGGAGCTGTTTTTT

clone_size: few
d_call: -
v_call: TRBV5-6
j_call: TRBJ2-7
cdr3_aa: CASSPPRVGEQYF
cdr3_nt: TGTGCCAGCAGCCCCCCGCGGGTCGGCGAGCAGTACTTC

clone_size: -
d_call: -
v_call: TRBV4-2
j_call: TRBJ1-3
cdr3_aa: CASSQTRGTGKNTIYF
cdr3_nt: TGTGCCAGCAGCCAAACCAGGGGAACTGGGAAAAACACCATATATTTT

clone_size: -
d_call: -
v_call: TRBV2
j_call: TRBJ1-4
cdr3_aa: CASSDPGPGTNEKLFF
cdr3_nt: TGTGCCAGCAGTGACCCCGGTCCCGGAACTAATGAAAAACTGTTTTTT

clone_size: -
d_call: -
v_call: TRBV19
j_call: TRBJ2-1
cdr3_aa: CASSPASGVIYNEQFF
cdr3_nt: TGTGCCAGTAGCCCTGCCAGCGGCGTAATCTACAATGAGCAGTTCTTC

clone_size: -
d_call: -
v_call: TRBV6-5
j_call: TRBJ1-1
cdr3_aa: CASSNWRNTEAFF
cdr3_nt: TGTGCCAGCAGCAACTGGAGGAACACTGAAGCTTTCTTT

clone_size: -
d_call: TRBD2
v_call: TRBV18
j_call: TRBJ2-1
cdr3_aa: CASSPNSGRRLNEQFF
cdr3_nt: TGTGCCAGCTCACCAAATAGCGGGAGAAGGTTGAATGAGCAGTTCTTC

clone_size: -
d_call: TRBD1
v_call: TRBV19
j_call: TRBJ2-5
cdr3_aa: CASRTRQGETQYF
cdr3_nt: TGTGCCAGTAGAACACGACAGGGGGAGACCCAGTACTTC

clone_size: few
d_call: -
v_call: TRBV6-5
j_call: TRBJ1-4
cdr3_aa: CASSYQGDNEKLFF
cdr3_nt: TGTGCCAGCAGTTATCAGGGCGACAATGAAAAACTGTTTTTT

clone_size: few
d_call: TRBD2
v_call: TRBV11-2
j_call: TRBJ2-1
cdr3_aa: CASSLDPSGRRSYNEQFF
cdr3_nt: TGTGCCAGCAGCTTAGATCCGAGCGGGAGGAGGTCCTACAATGAGCAGTTCTTC

clone_size: few
d_call: -
v_call: TRBV7-7
j_call: TRBJ2-2
cdr3_aa: CASSPIGRGLNTGELFF
cdr3_nt: TGTGCTAGCAGCCCAATCGGTAGAGGGCTGAACACCGGGGAGCTGTTTTTT

clone_size: -
d_call: -
v_call: TRBV7-2
j_call: TRBJ2-2
cdr3_aa: CASGWTVSGELFF
cdr3_nt: TGTGCCAGCGGGTGGACAGTGAGCGGGGAGCTGTTTTTT

clone_size: -
d_call: TRBD1
v_call: TRBV11-2
j_call: TRBJ2-7
cdr3_aa: CASSQGTGSVREQYF
cdr3_nt: TGTGCCAGCAGCCAAGGGACAGGGTCTGTGAGGGAGCAGTACTTC

clone_size: -
d_call: TRBD1
v_call: TRBV5-4
j_call: TRBJ1-6
cdr3_aa: CASSFWTGTSPLHF
cdr3_nt: TGTGCCAGCAGCTTCTGGACAGGGACCTCACCCCTCCACTTT

clone_size: -
d_call: -
v_call: TRBV28
j_call: TRBJ2-1
cdr3_aa: CASSPDTRVDEQFF
cdr3_nt: TGTGCCAGCAGCCCCGACACTAGGGTCGATGAGCAGTTCTTC

clone_size: -
d_call: TRBD2
v_call: TRBV25-1
j_call: TRBJ2-1
cdr3_aa: CASSEVPGLAGTPNEQFF
cdr3_nt: TGTGCCAGCAGTGAAGTTCCGGGACTAGCGGGAACCCCCAATGAGCAGTTCTTC

clone_size: -
d_call: TRBD2
v_call: TRBV5-4
j_call: TRBJ2-5
cdr3_aa: CASGTEGGALKETQYF
cdr3_nt: TGTGCCAGCGGAACCGAGGGAGGGGCGCTGAAAGAGACCCAGTACTTC

clone_size: -
d_call: TRBD2
v_call: TRBV7-2
j_call: TRBJ2-3
cdr3_aa: CASSPLWAGEADTQYF
cdr3_nt: TGTGCCAGCAGCCCGTTATGGGCGGGAGAGGCAGATACGCAGTATTTT

clone_size: few
d_call: -
v_call: TRBV19
j_call: TRBJ1-2
cdr3_aa: CASSIDLLYGYTF
cdr3_nt: TGTGCCAGTAGTATAGATCTCCTCTATGGCTACACCTTC

clone_size: -
d_call: -
v_call: TRBV7-3
j_call: TRBJ2-2
cdr3_aa: CASSLYLLEGAGELFF
cdr3_nt: TGTGCCAGCAGCTTATACCTTCTGGAGGGCGCCGGGGAGCTGTTTTTT

clone_size: -
d_call: -
v_call: TRBV2
j_call: TRBJ1-6
cdr3_aa: CASSEGGGGNSPLHF
cdr3_nt: TGTGCCAGCAGTGAGGGAGGGGGTGGTAATTCACCCCTCCACTTT

clone_size: -
d_call: -
v_call: TRBV5-3
j_call: TRBJ2-5
cdr3_aa: CARSLRGGQETQYF
cdr3_nt: TGTGCCAGAAGCTTGAGAGGGGGCCAAGAGACCCAGTACTTC

clone_size: -
d_call: TRBD1
v_call: TRBV18
j_call: TRBJ1-2
cdr3_aa: CASSQDRADYGYTF
cdr3_nt: TGTGCCAGCTCACAGGACAGGGCCGACTATGGCTACACCTTC

clone_size: -
d_call: -
v_call: TRBV5-4
j_call: TRBJ2-7
cdr3_aa: CASSPRGGAYEQYF
cdr3_nt: TGTGCCAGCAGCCCTAGGGGGGGGGCTTACGAGCAGTACTTC

clone_size: -
d_call: -
v_call: TRBV27
j_call: TRBJ2-3
cdr3_aa: CASSLNTLTDTQYF
cdr3_nt: TGTGCCAGCAGTTTGAACACCTTAACAGATACGCAGTATTTT

clone_size: -
d_call: -
v_call: TRBV19
j_call: TRBJ1-6
cdr3_aa: CASSVQFAQGRRHSPLHF
cdr3_nt: TGTGCCAGTAGTGTGCAATTCGCTCAAGGGAGAAGGCATTCACCCCTCCACTTT

clone_size: -
d_call: -
v_call: TRBV10-3
j_call: TRBJ2-7
cdr3_aa: CAIGASSYEQYF
cdr3_nt: TGTGCCATCGGGGCTAGCTCCTACGAGCAGTACTTC